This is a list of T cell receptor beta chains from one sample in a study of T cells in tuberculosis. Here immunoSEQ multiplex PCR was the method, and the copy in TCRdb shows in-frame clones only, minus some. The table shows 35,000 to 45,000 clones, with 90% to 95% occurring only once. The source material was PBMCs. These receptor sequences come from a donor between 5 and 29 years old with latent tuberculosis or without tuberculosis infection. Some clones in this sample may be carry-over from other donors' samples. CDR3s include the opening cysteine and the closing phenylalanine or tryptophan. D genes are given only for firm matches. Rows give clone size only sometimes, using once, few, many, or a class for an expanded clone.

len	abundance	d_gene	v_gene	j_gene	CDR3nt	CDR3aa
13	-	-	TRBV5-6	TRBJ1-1	TGTGCCAGCAGCTTGGGGTCGAGGGCTGAAGCTTTCTTT	CASSLGSRAEAFF
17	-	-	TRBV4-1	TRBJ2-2	TGCGCCAGCAGCCAAGGTTTGGTCGGACAGAGTACCGGGGAGCTGTTTTTT	CASSQGLVGQSTGELFF
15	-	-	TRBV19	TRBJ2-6	TGTGCCAGTAGTATGCACAGATCTGGGGCCAACGTCCTGACTTTC	CASSMHRSGANVLTF
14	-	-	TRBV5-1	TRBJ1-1	TGCGCCAGCTCCCCCGGGGACATGAACACTGAAGCTTTCTTT	CASSPGDMNTEAFF
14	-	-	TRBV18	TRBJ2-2	TGTGCCAGCTCACCGGGCCCCGGGGCCGGGGAGCTGTTTTTT	CASSPGPGAGELFF
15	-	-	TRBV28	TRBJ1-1	TGTGCCAGCAGTATCCAGGGACACCTAAACACTGAAGCTTTCTTT	CASSIQGHLNTEAFF
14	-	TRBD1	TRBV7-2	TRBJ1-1	TGTGCCAGCAGCTTCAGGGGGGAGAACACTGAAGCTTTCTTT	CASSFRGENTEAFF
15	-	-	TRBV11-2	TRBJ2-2	TGTGCCAGCAGGAGCAGTTTGGGGGCGGGCGGGGAGCTGTTTTTT	CASRSSLGAGGELFF
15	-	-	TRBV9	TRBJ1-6	TGTGCCAGCAGCGTAGGAGGGACCTATAATTCACCCCTCCACTTT	CASSVGGTYNSPLHF
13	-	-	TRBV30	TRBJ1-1	TGTGCCTGGAGAGGGACACTGAACACTGAAGCTTTCTTT	CAWRGTLNTEAFF
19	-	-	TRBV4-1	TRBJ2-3	TGCGCCAGCAGCCAAGAGGAATGGCATGACAGCTGGCGCTCAGATACGCAGTATTTT	CASSQEEWHDSWRSDTQYF
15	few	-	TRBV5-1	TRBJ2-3	TGCGCCAGCAGCTTGGAGACTTCTAGCACAGATACGCAGTATTTT	CASSLETSSTDTQYF
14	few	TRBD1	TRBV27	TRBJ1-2	TGTGCCAGCAGCCGGCGGGACAGTAACTATGGCTACACCTTC	CASSRRDSNYGYTF
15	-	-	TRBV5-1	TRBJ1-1	TGCGCCAGCAGCTTACGCAGGGCGGGGGGCACTGAAGCTTTCTTT	CASSLRRAGGTEAFF
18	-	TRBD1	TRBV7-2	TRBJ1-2	TGTGCCAGCAGCTTATCTAGGGCAGGGGGCTGGGTTAACTATGGCTACACCTTC	CASSLSRAGGWVNYGYTF
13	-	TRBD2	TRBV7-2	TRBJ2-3	TGTGCCAGCAGCGGGACTAGCGCAGATACGCAGTATTTT	CASSGTSADTQYF
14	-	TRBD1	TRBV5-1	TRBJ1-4	TGCGCCAGCAGCCTCAGGGGGCGCGATGAAAAACTGTTTTTT	CASSLRGRDEKLFF
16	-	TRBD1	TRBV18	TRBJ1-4	TGTGCCAGCTCACCCAAGGGACAGGGATTACATGAAAAACTGTTTTTT	CASSPKGQGLHEKLFF
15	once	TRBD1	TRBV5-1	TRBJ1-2	TGCGCCAGCAGCCCGGGTGGGACAGGGCCAGATGGCTACACCTTC	CASSPGGTGPDGYTF
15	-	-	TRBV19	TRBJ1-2	TGTGCCAGTAGTATTGGGACTCTGGCTAACTATGGCTACACCTTC	CASSIGTLANYGYTF
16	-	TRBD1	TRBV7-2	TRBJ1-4	TGTGCCAGCAGCTTGCCCCCGGGACAGACTAATGAAAAACTGTTTTTT	CASSLPPGQTNEKLFF
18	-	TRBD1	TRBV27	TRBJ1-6	TGTGCCAGCAGTTTACCGCCCCCGGGACAGGGGGCAAGATCACCCCTCCACTTT	CASSLPPPGQGARSPLHF
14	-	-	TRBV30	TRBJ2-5	TGTGCCTGGAGTGTAGCGGGGGCAGGGGGGACCCAGTACTTC	CAWSVAGAGGTQYF
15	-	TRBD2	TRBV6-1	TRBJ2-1	TGTGCCAGCAGTGAAAGGCTAGCGGGGACGGATGAGCAGTTCTTC	CASSERLAGTDEQFF
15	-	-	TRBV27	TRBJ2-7	TGTGCCAGCAGTTTATCCCAGGGGGGCCCCTACGAGCAGTACTTC	CASSLSQGGPYEQYF
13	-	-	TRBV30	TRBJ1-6	TGTGCCTGGAGTTCGGACAATAATTCACCCCTCCACTTT	CAWSSDNNSPLHF
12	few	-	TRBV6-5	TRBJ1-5	TGTGCCAGCAGTAACGGGAATCAGCCCCAGCATTTT	CASSNGNQPQHF
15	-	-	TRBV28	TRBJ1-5	TGTGCCAGCAGTCTCGGGGGAGAGGGCAATCAGCCCCAGCATTTT	CASSLGGEGNQPQHF
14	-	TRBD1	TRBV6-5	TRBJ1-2	TGTGCCAGCAGTCGGGACAGGGCCCACTATGGCTACACCTTC	CASSRDRAHYGYTF
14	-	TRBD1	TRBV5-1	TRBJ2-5	TGCGCCAGCAGCTTTGGACAGGGGGAAGAGACCCAGTACTTC	CASSFGQGEETQYF
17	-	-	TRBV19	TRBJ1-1	TGTGCCAGTCGGACAGCGGCTCTTTCTGGATGGAACACTGAAGCTTTCTTT	CASRTAALSGWNTEAFF
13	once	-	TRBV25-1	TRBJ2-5	TGTGCCAGCAGTGAATATCGGAGTGAGACCCAGTACTTC	CASSEYRSETQYF
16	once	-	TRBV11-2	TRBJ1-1	TGTGCCAGCAGCAGAAGAGGCCAGGGGACGAACACTGAAGCTTTCTTT	CASSRRGQGTNTEAFF
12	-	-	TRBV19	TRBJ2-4	TGTGCCAGTAATCTACTGAATGGCATTCAGTACTTC	CASNLLNGIQYF
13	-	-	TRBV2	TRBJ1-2	TGTGCCTCATACAGGGCGTTGGAGGATGGCTACACCTTC	CASYRALEDGYTF
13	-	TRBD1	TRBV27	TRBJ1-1	TGTGCCAGCAGTCCCCGGACAGGGGCTGAAGCTTTCTTT	CASSPRTGAEAFF
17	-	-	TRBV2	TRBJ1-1	TGTGCCAGCAGTGAAGCGCTTCCTACAAATGCGGGCACTGAAGCTTTCTTT	CASSEALPTNAGTEAFF
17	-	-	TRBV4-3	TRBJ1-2	TGCGCCAGCAGCCTTTCACAGGGATCCGGGATCGGGTATGGCTACACCTTC	CASSLSQGSGIGYGYTF
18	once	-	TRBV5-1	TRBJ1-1	TGCGCCAGCAGCTTTCGGCCCCGCGGAGGGCATCTGAACACTGAAGCTTTCTTT	CASSFRPRGGHLNTEAFF
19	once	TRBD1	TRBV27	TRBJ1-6	TGTGCCAGCAGTTTATCGCTTCCGGGACAGAGCTCCTATAATTCACCCCTCCACTTT	CASSLSLPGQSSYNSPLHF
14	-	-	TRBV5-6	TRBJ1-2	TGTGCCAGCAGCTCTATTGACCTGACGGGAGGCTACACCTTC	CASSSIDLTGGYTF
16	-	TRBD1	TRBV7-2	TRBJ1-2	TGTGCCAGCAGCTTGGGGACAGGGGAGACTAACTATGGCTACACCTTC	CASSLGTGETNYGYTF
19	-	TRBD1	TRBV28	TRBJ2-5	TGTGCCAGCAGTTCGTACCGGGGGACAAGGACAGGGGGCGAAGAGACCCAGTACTTC	CASSSYRGTRTGGEETQYF
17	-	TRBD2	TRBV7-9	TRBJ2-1	TGTGCCAGCAGCTTAGTAGTTTCTAGCGGGGGCCCAAGTGAGCAGTTCTTC	CASSLVVSSGGPSEQFF
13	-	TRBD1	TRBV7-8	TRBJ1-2	TGTGCCAGCAGCTTGGGACAGGTGAAAGGCTACACCTTC	CASSLGQVKGYTF
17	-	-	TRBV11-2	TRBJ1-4	TGTGCCAGCAGCTTAGGCCGACAGGTCCCGTCTGAAGAAAAACTGTTTTTT	CASSLGRQVPSEEKLFF
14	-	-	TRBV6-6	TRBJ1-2	TGTGCCAGCAGTTTCCCCAGGACAGACTATGGCTACACCTTC	CASSFPRTDYGYTF
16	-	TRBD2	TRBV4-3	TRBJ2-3	TGCGCCAGCAGCCAACTACTAGCGGGGGGGAGTAGGACGCAGTATTTT	CASSQLLAGGSRTQYF
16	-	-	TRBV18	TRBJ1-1	TGTGCCAGCTCACCAAGGGAGGGGGACATGAACACTGAAGCTTTCTTT	CASSPREGDMNTEAFF
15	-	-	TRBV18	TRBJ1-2	TGTGCCAGCTCACCACTCAACGGACAGCCCTATGGCTACACCTTC	CASSPLNGQPYGYTF
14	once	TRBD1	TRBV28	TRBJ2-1	TGTGCCAGCAGCCCCTTACAGGGGCGAAATGAGCAGTTCTTC	CASSPLQGRNEQFF
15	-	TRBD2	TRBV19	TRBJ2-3	TGTGCCAGTAGGGAGGGACTAGCGTGGACAGATACGCAGTATTTT	CASREGLAWTDTQYF
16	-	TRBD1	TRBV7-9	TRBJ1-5	TGTGCCAGCAGCCATACGACAGGGTGTCGCAATCAGCCCCAGCATTTT	CASSHTTGCRNQPQHF
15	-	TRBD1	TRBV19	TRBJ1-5	TGTGCCAGTAGTATAACAGGGGATTTAGATCAGCCCCAGCATTTT	CASSITGDLDQPQHF
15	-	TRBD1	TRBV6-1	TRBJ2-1	TGTGCCAGCAGGCCCGGGACAGGGCCCTACAATGAGCAGTTCTTC	CASRPGTGPYNEQFF
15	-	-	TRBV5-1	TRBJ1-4	TGCGCCAGCAGCTTGGGGCAGGGGTATAATGAAAAACTGTTTTTT	CASSLGQGYNEKLFF
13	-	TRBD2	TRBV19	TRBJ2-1	TGTGCCAGCAGAGACGGGGGGGCCGGAGAGCAGTTCTTC	CASRDGGAGEQFF
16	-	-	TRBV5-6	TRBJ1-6	TGTGCCAGCAGCTTGGTGGGCAGCTCCTATAATTCACCCCTCCACTTT	CASSLVGSSYNSPLHF
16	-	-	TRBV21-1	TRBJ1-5	TGTGCCAGCAGCAAAGAGGGTCCCGGGAGGGATCAGCCCCAGCATTTT	CASSKEGPGRDQPQHF
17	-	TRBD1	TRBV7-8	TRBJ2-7	TGTGCCAGCAGCTCCTTCCGAGACAGGGGAAAGAGGAACGAGCAGTACTTC	CASSSFRDRGKRNEQYF